Below, 14 T cell receptor beta chains from the same sample are listed, as sequenced in a study of T cells after yellow fever vaccination. TCRdb reanalysed the 5' RACE reads using MiXCR and keeps one entry per CDR3 protein. The data contain around 260,000 distinct CDR3 sequences, about 5.2% of them singletons. This material consisted of CD4+ T cells sorted from PBMCs, taken on the day of the yellow fever booster vaccination. These receptors all come from a man younger than 35 who received the YFV17D yellow fever vaccine.

This clonotype was observed at least ten times. The V call is TRBV5-5, the J call TRBJ1-3; D is unresolved. The germline V and J ends were trimmed by 3 bases and 0 bases, with 7 bases remaining between them. Germline V gives CDR1 SGHKS, CDR2 YYEKEE (reference sequence). This CDR3 is built from 14 residues. The CDR3 DNA is TGTGCCAGCAGCTCGATGATCTCTGGAAACACCATATATTTT. Protein product: CASSSMISGNTIYF.

This chain uses TRBV18 with TRBJ1-5; no firm D call. CDR3 size: 16 residues. From germline, CDR1 is KGHSH and CDR2 LQKENI. V was cut by 1 base and J by 6 bases, with 16 bases left in between. The CDR3 DNA reads as TGTGCCAGCTCACCACAAGATGTGGGGATGGGTCAGCCCCAGCATTTT. Translation: CASSPQDVGMGQPQHF.

The chain couples TRBV5-1 to TRBJ1-5; TRBD1 matches 9 bases. Trimming took 5 bases from V and 6 from J; bases not matched to a gene: 3. This CDR3 has 13 amino acids. Germline loops: CDR1 SGHRS, CDR2 YFSETQ. The CDR3 DNA sequence: TGCGCCAGCAGACCGGACAGGGGTCAGCCCCAGCATTTT. Encoded protein: CASRPDRGQPQHF.

This clonotype was counted between two and nine times. The V call is TRBV6-5, the J call TRBJ2-1; unclear D gene. From germline, CDR1 is MNHEY and CDR2 SVGAGI. The V end lost 2 bases, the J end lost 10 bases, and 15 bases lay between the germline ends. The CDR3 is 14 amino acids. The CDR3 DNA sequence: TGTGCCAGCAGTTACCTGGCTGAACATGGGGAGCAGTTCTTC. As protein: CASSYLAEHGEQFF.

This sequence joins TRBV5-1 and TRBJ1-1; 9 nucleotides align to TRBD1. Germline values: CDR1 SGHRS, CDR2 YFSETQ. The CDR3 contains 15 residues. Trimming at V came to 2 bases and at J to 4 bases, leaving 6 bases not matched to a gene. CDR3: CASSLTGGAVTEAFF. CDR3 bases: TGCGCCAGCAGCTTAACAGGGGGCGCGGTCACTGAAGCTTTCTTT.

This clonotype has just a few counts. The rearrangement joins TRBV28 to TRBJ2-7, with TRBD1 identical over 7 bases. J was trimmed by 1 base and V by 3 bases; bases with no gene match: 3. CDR3 length equals 14 residues. Per the germline V gene, CDR1 is MDHEN and CDR2 is SYDVKM. CDR3 sequence: CASSFGDRSYEQYV. The CDR3 DNA reads TGTGCCAGCAGTTTTGGGGACAGATCCTACGAGCAGTACGTC.

This clonotype was picked up a small number of times. The V call is TRBV11-2, the J call TRBJ2-1; D perhaps matches TRBD2 (6 bases). The CDR3 has 14 amino acids. Per germline, CDR1 SGHAT and CDR2 FQNNGV. Trimming removed 2 bases from V and 5 bases from J, with 10 bases in between. The CDR3 region has the DNA TGTGCCAGCAGCTTATACGGGGGACACAATGAGCAGTTCTTC. Protein sequence: CASSLYGGHNEQFF.

CDR3 in DNA: TGTGCCAGCAGCCAAGATCTTCCTAGCGGATTCTACGAGCAGTACTTC. Translation: CASSQDLPSGFYEQYF. This chain uses TRBV4-2 with TRBJ2-7; TRBD2 matches 7 bases. V shed 0 bases, J shed 3 bases, and the junction held 8 bases outside the gene matches. The CDR3 contains 16 residues. Germline V gene sequence: CDR1 LGHNA, CDR2 YNFKEQ.

The chain links TRBV4-1 to TRBJ2-5; unclear D gene. The V gene lost 0 bases and the J gene lost 7 bases, with 12 bases spanning the gap. The CDR3 is made up of 14 amino acids. Germline V gene sequence: CDR1 MGHRA, CDR2 YSYEKL. The DNA of the CDR3 is TGCGCCAGCAGCCAAGAAAGCCTGCCGGGGACCCAGTACTTC. Translation gives CASSQESLPGTQYF.

This clonotype was found many times. The V gene is TRBV5-1, the J gene TRBJ1-4; D may be TRBD1 (6 bases). Germline loops: CDR1 SGHRS, CDR2 YFSETQ. Trimming stripped 3 bases from V and 3 bases from J, with 12 bases between. The length of the CDR3 is 15 residues. Here the CDR3 reads CASSSVGQSNEKLFF. The CDR3 region has the DNA TGCGCCAGCAGCTCGGTCGGACAGTCTAATGAAAAACTGTTTTTT.

This chain joins TRBV4-2 and TRBJ2-3; no definite D call. V lost 0 bases and J lost 0, with 10 bases in between. This CDR3 comprises 16 residues. Germline V CDR1 and CDR2: LGHNA, YNFKEQ. CDR3 nucleotides: TGTGCCAGCAGCCAAGATCGGGCCCATAGCACAGATACGCAGTATTTT. Translating it yields CASSQDRAHSTDTQYF.

The chain is built from TRBV3-1 and TRBJ2-1; 13 bases line up with TRBD2. There are 15 residues in the CDR3. Germline values: CDR1 LGHDT, CDR2 YNNKEL (reference sequence). V lost 6 bases, J lost 10 bases, and 9 bases stayed unmatched. The CDR3, as DNA: TGTGCCAGCAGTAAACTAGCGGGGGGGCGGAGGGAGCAGTTCTTC. Protein product: CASSKLAGGRREQFF.

This clonotype was detected a few times. The rearrangement links TRBV7-2 to TRBJ2-5; D perhaps matches TRBD1 (6 bases). Trimming pared 1 base from V and 7 bases from J, leaving 13 bases between. Germline V gene lookup returns CDR1 SGHTA and CDR2 FQGNSA. The CDR3 runs 14 residues. The CDR3 is CASSLVQGFGTQYF. In DNA form, the CDR3 reads TGTGCCAGCAGCTTAGTGCAGGGGTTTGGGACCCAGTACTTC.

This clonotype was recorded at least ten times. The chain links TRBV19 to TRBJ1-2; unclear D gene. CDR1 and CDR2 from the germline V gene are LNHDA and SQIVND (reference sequence). Trimming removed 6 bases at V and 7 bases at J, with 9 bases between. The CDR3 has 11 amino acids. CDR3: CASRIGVGYTF. CDR3 DNA sequence: TGTGCCAGTAGGATCGGGGTTGGCTACACCTTC.